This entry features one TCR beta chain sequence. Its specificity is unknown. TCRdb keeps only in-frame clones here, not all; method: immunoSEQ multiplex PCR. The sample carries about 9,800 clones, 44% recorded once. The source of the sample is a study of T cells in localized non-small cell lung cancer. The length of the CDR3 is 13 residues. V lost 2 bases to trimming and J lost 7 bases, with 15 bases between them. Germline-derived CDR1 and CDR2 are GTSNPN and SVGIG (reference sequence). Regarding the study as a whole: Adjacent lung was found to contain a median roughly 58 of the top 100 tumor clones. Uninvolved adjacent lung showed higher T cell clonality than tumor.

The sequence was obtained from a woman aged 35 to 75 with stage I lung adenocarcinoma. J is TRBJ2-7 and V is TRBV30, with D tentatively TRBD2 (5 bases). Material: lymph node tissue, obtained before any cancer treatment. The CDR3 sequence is CAWSSLGPGEQYF. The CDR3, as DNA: TGTGCCTGGAGTAGCCTTGGGCCGGGGGAGCAGTACTTC.